The 20 T cell receptor beta chains below all came from one sample that was sequenced in a study of CD8+CD57+ T cells in acquired aplastic anemia. It was patients with CD8+CD57+ cell expansion by flow cytometry who were chosen for sequencing. Both TCR beta VDJ combination and CDR3 sequence profiling were carried out. Genomic DNA was the template for this profiling. TCRdb re-called the reads with MiXCR, one entry per CDR3 protein. This table has some 140,000 distinct CDR3 sequences, about 50% appearing once. Material: sorted CD4+, CD8+, or CD8+CD57+ T cells (not recorded which) from PBMCs. Receptors originate from a human donor with aplastic anemia.

About this clonotype itself: This may be a read error, as it is one base from a much larger clone. J is TRBJ2-1 and V is TRBV6-2 or TRBV6-3; 10 nucleotides match TRBD2. The CDR3 contains 16 residues. Germline CDR1 is MNHEY and CDR2 is SVGEGT. CDR3 amino acids: CAISYEAGGRYNEQFF. CDR3 in DNA: TGTGCCATCAGTTACGAAGCGGGGGGGCGCTACAATGAGCAGTTCTTC.

The chain joins TRBV10-1 to TRBJ2-3; D perhaps matches TRBD1 (6 bases). V was pared by 6 bases and J by 0 bases, with 10 bases between. Per the germline V gene, CDR1 is WNHNN and CDR2 is SYGVQD (reference sequence). The CDR3 spans 14 residues. The CDR3 region has the DNA TGCGCCAGCAGCGGACAGCTAAGCACAGATACGCAGTATTTT. Translation gives CASSGQLSTDTQYF.

This clonotype was counted between two and nine times. V usage is TRBV20-1 and J usage is TRBJ2-3, with D perhaps TRBD2 (5 bases). V lost 5 bases to trimming and J lost 2 bases, with 8 bases between them. The germline CDR1 and CDR2 sequences are DFQATT and SNEGSKA (reference sequence). This CDR3 is built from 12 residues. The chain's CDR3 is CSAGLHTDTQYF. The CDR3 bases are TGCAGTGCTGGACTGCACACAGATACGCAGTATTTT.

Regarding this clonotype: Given a much more abundant clone one base away, this may be a read error. The gene calls are TRBV6-5 and TRBJ2-7, with 8 positions matching TRBD1. CDR3 length: 16 amino acids. Germline V gives CDR1 MNHEY, CDR2 SVGAGI. Here the CDR3 reads CASSYSVDRVSDEPYF. CDR3 nucleotide sequence: TGTGCCAGCAGTTACTCGGTGGACAGGGTGAGTGACGAGCCGTACTTC.

The sample holds a few counts of this clonotype. The chain joins TRBV7-3 to TRBJ1-1; D not certain. Trimming shortened V by 2 bases and J by 5 bases, and 9 bases separated the two germline ends. CDR3 length: 13 residues. Germline V CDR1 and CDR2: SGHTA, FQGTGA. This CDR3 is CASSLYVGTEAFF. CDR3 DNA sequence: TGTGCCAGCAGCTTATACGTAGGGACTGAAGCTTTCTTT.

In this sample, this clonotype turned up once. The chain joins TRBV4-2 to TRBJ2-3; 7 bases line up with TRBD1. Germline V gene lookup returns CDR1 LGHNA and CDR2 YNFKEQ. This CDR3 has 16 residues. V trimming: 4 bases; J trimming: 7 bases; junction bases outside the gene matches: 14. The CDR3 loop reads CASSLHQTGTAHTQYF. CDR3 bases: TGTGCCAGCAGCCTACATCAAACCGGGACAGCTCATACGCAGTATTTT.

The chain recombines TRBV15 with TRBJ1-3; D gene ambiguous. The CDR3 runs to 13 residues. V was shortened by 0 bases and J by 6 bases, with 6 bases between the two germline ends. Per germline, CDR1 LNHNV and CDR2 YYDKDF (reference sequence). CDR3 loop: CATSRDLLNTIYF. The CDR3 DNA follows: TGTGCCACCAGCAGAGATTTATTAAACACCATATATTTT.

This clonotype came up a few times. The chain is built from TRBV7-9 and TRBJ1-1, with D uncertain. The CDR3 sequence is 13 residues long. V was shortened by 5 bases and J by 3 bases, with 10 bases between the two germline ends. The germline V gene has CDR1 SEHNR and CDR2 FQNEAQ (reference sequence). CDR3 coding DNA: TGTGCCAGCAGCAAACGGCAGGACACTGAAGCTTTCTTT. It encodes CASSKRQDTEAFF.

In regard to this clonotype: A read error is possible here, since a much larger clone lies one base away. The gene calls are TRBV6-2 or TRBV6-3 and TRBJ1-1; a weak D match, TRBD1 (5 bases). Germline V gives CDR1 MNHEY, CDR2 SVGEGT. CDR3 length equals 15 residues. The CDR3 protein is CASSYSRGAYTEALF. CDR3 in DNA: TGTGCCAGCAGTTACTCGAGAGGGGCGTACACTGAAGCTCTCTTT.

In its sample, this clonotype was seen a few times. V is TRBV27 and J is TRBJ1-2, with 11 nucleotides matching TRBD1. The CDR3 is 13 residues long. J was trimmed by 3 bases and V by 9 bases; bases with no gene match: 3. Germline V gives CDR1 MNHEY, CDR2 SMNVEV (reference sequence). DNA for the CDR3: TGTGCCAGTGGACAGGGGGCTTACTATGGCTACACCTTC. Its protein is CASGQGAYYGYTF.

The chain combines TRBV20-1 with TRBJ2-3, with a tentative D call TRBD1 (6 bases). Germline CDR1 reads DFQATT; CDR2 reads SNEGSKA (reference sequence). The CDR3 sequence is 13 residues long. Trimming pared 3 bases from V and 6 bases from J, leaving 13 bases between. The CDR3 sequence is CSASRPGEDTQYF. DNA for the CDR3: TGCAGTGCTAGTCGACCAGGGGAGGATACGCAGTATTTT.

This clonotype was counted many times. J is TRBJ1-5 and V is TRBV5-6; no reliable D call. The CDR3 loop spans 12 amino acids. V was shortened by 4 bases and J by 6 bases, with 8 bases between the two germline ends. Germline CDR1 reads SGHDT; CDR2 reads YYEEEE. This chain's CDR3 is CASSLVGQPQHF. In nucleotides, the CDR3 is TGTGCCAGCAGCCTGGTGGGTCAGCCCCAGCATTTT.

There are many counts of this clonotype. The V and J genes are TRBV5-1 and TRBJ2-7; either TRBD1 or TRBD2 may supply D (5 bases each). Trimming removed 1 base at V and 3 bases at J, with 14 bases between. The CDR3 runs to 15 residues. Germline loops: CDR1 SGHRS, CDR2 YFSETQ. The CDR3 sequence: CASSLPTGPNYEQYF. The DNA for the CDR3 is TGCGCCAGCAGCTTGCCTACGGGACCGAACTACGAGCAGTACTTC.

The V and J genes are TRBV7-6 and TRBJ2-3; 8 nucleotides match TRBD1. Germline assignment: CDR1 SGHVS and CDR2 FNYEAQ. The CDR3 length is 11 residues. Trimming took 4 bases from V and 11 from J; bases not matched to a gene: 2. CDR3 in DNA: TGTGCCAGCAGCTATGGGACAGGGCAGTATTTT. Encoded protein: CASSYGTGQYF. Based on the CDR3 plus reference TRBV7-6 and TRBJ2-3, the full variable domain is GAGVSQSPRYKVTKRGQDVALRCDPISGHVSLYWYRQALGQGPEFLTYFNYEAQQDKSGLPNDRFSAERPEGSISTLTIQRTEQRDSAMYRCASSYGTGQYFGPGTRLTVL.

This clonotype has at least ten counts. The J gene is TRBJ2-7, the V gene TRBV12-3 or TRBV12-4; tentative D call: TRBD1 (6 bases). The V end lost 6 bases, the J end lost 2 bases, and 17 bases lay between the germline ends. The CDR3 loop spans 15 amino acids. The CDR3 region is CASSLTTDRPYEQYF. The CDR3 DNA is TGTGCCAGCAGCCTCACCACCGACAGGCCCTACGAGCAGTACTTC.

Of note for this clonotype: This could be a read error, since a much larger clone is one nucleotide away. The chain combines TRBV27 with TRBJ2-7; tentative D call: TRBD2 (5 bases). Germline V gives CDR1 MNHEY, CDR2 SMNVEV (reference sequence). The CDR3 contains 11 residues. The CDR3 region has the DNA TGTGCCAGCAGGGGGAGCTACGAGCGGTACTTC. Its translation: CASRGSYERYF.

CDR3 in amino acids: CATSDPPLTARAFF. The CDR3 DNA reads as TGTGCCACCAGTGATCCCCCTCTAACCGCAAGAGCTTTCTTT. The genes are TRBV24-1 and TRBJ1-1; D gene ambiguous. The CDR3 extends over 14 amino acids. The V end lost 3 bases, the J end lost 10 bases, and 17 bases lay between the germline ends. Germline CDR1 is KGHDR and CDR2 is SFDVKD.

The rearrangement joins TRBV29-1 to TRBJ2-3; 10 nucleotides line up with TRBD2. V gave up 8 bases and J gave up 5 bases; unmatched junction bases: 10. The germline CDR1 and CDR2 sequences are SQVTM and ANQGSEA. The CDR3 consists of 14 residues. For the CDR3, the DNA is TGCAGCCAAGAAGCGGGGGGGCAGAGAGATACGCAGTATTTT. This gives the protein CSQEAGGQRDTQYF.

The V and J genes are TRBV9 and TRBJ1-1, with D possibly TRBD1 on 6 matching bases. The CDR3 has 15 amino acids. Between the trimmed V and J ends, which lost 4 bases and 1 base, there was a span of 14 bases. CDR1 is SGDLS and CDR2 is YYNGEE in the germline V gene. The CDR3 nucleotides are TGTGCCAGCAGCATTTCCGGGACACAGAACACTGAAGCTTTCTTT. Amino acids: CASSISGTQNTEAFF.

This clonotype was seen a few times. Here the CDR3 DNA reads TGTGCCAGCAGAAGGGACGAATACGAGCAGTACTTC. Translation gives CASRRDEYEQYF. The chain is built from TRBV25-1 and TRBJ2-7; D possibly matches TRBD1 or TRBD2 (5 bases each). Deletions cut 6 bases from V and 4 bases from J, with 10 bases between. Germline CDR1 MGHDK, CDR2 SYGVNS. This CDR3 region has 12 residues.